The 30 T cell receptor beta chains given below trace back to one sample, sequenced in a study of blood T cells in healthy people across ages. For the second PCR, which ran for about 7 to 11 cycles, a sample-barcoded 5' primer and a J-beta primer mix were used. TCRdb re-called the 5' RACE reads through MiXCR, storing one row per CDR3 protein. This sample has 700,000 to 900,000 distinct CDR3 sequences, with 20% to 30% found just once. The data also belong to a second study, concerning T cells of mothers and their children.

The sequenced material came from blood. The receptors were sampled from a boy younger than 18 in good health.

This clonotype turned up a few times. This chain connects TRBV5-1 to TRBJ2-1; D is possibly TRBD1 or TRBD2 (6 bases each). V lost 0 bases, J lost 9 bases, and 10 bases lay in between. Germline CDR1 is SGHRS and CDR2 is YFSETQ. The CDR3 loop spans 13 amino acids. The CDR3 nucleotides read TGCGCCAGCAGCTTGGAGGGGGGAGGTGAGCAGTTCTTC. It is translated as CASSLEGGGEQFF.

J is TRBJ2-5 and V is TRBV4-3; 8 bases are a match to TRBD1. The CDR3 is 13 amino acids. Trimming took 3 bases from V and 5 from J; bases not matched to a gene: 2. From germline, CDR1 is LGHNA and CDR2 YSLEER. Here the CDR3 reads CASSHDRGETQYF. The CDR3 nucleotides are TGCGCCAGCAGCCACGACAGGGGCGAGACCCAGTACTTC.

V usage is TRBV28 and J usage is TRBJ1-2; D unclear. Germline CDR1 and CDR2: MDHEN and SYDVKM. V shed 2 bases and J shed 6 bases, with 7 bases lying between them. The CDR3 runs 12 residues. In DNA form, the CDR3 reads TGTGCCAGCAGTTTACCGGGTAATGGCTACACCTTC. Protein sequence: CASSLPGNGYTF.

The chain couples TRBV10-3 to TRBJ1-1; 9 bases fit TRBD1. The germline CDR1 and CDR2 sequences are ENHRY and SYGVKD. The length of the CDR3 is 14 residues. Germline trimming cut 6 bases from V and 3 bases from J; bases unmatched to any gene: 5. The CDR3 nucleotides read TGTGCCATCAGACCGACAGGGGGTGACACTGAAGCTTTCTTT. Amino acids: CAIRPTGGDTEAFF.

The table lists this clonotype with a few counts. The V and J genes are TRBV29-1 and TRBJ2-2; 7 bases match TRBD1. Germline-derived CDR1 and CDR2 are SQVTM and ANQGSEA. The CDR3 is made up of 14 amino acids. The trim removed 6 bases at V and 3 bases at J, leaving 7 bases unmatched. CDR3 sequence: CSVQGVWDTGELFF. In DNA, the CDR3 is TGCAGCGTCCAGGGGGTTTGGGACACCGGGGAGCTGTTTTTT.

V usage is TRBV2 and J usage is TRBJ2-7, with TRBD1 matching 7 bases. Germline assignment: CDR1 SNHLY and CDR2 FYNNEI. With 1 base clipped from V and 3 bases from J, the junction kept 6 bases outside the gene matches. The CDR3 is 15 amino acids. Here the CDR3 reads CASSEGTGVGYEQYF. For the CDR3, the DNA is TGTGCCAGCAGTGAAGGAACAGGGGTTGGCTACGAGCAGTACTTC.

This clonotype was recorded many times. V and J are TRBV5-1 and TRBJ2-2; D is undetermined. Trimming took 4 bases from V and 6 from J, leaving 4 bases between them. The CDR3 is 11 amino acids. Germline assignment: CDR1 SGHRS and CDR2 YFSETQ. CDR3 nucleotides: TGCGCCAGCAGCGTCGCCGGGGAGCTGTTTTTT. This translates into CASSVAGELFF. Using reference TRBV5-1 and TRBJ2-2 for the parts outside the CDR3, the full variable domain is KAGVTQTPRYLIKTRGQQVTLSCSPISGHRSVSWYQQTPGQGLQFLFEYFSETQRNKGNFPGRFSGRQFSNSRSEMNVSTLELGDSALYLCASSVAGELFFGEGSRLTVL.

The chain couples TRBV10-3 to TRBJ2-1; 11 bases are shared with TRBD2. CDR3 size: 16 residues. Germline CDR1 ENHRY, CDR2 SYGVKD. J was trimmed by 8 bases and V by 6 bases; bases with no gene match: 12. CDR3 region: CAISFPPSGGRDEQFF. CDR3 nucleotides: TGTGCCATCAGCTTCCCACCTAGCGGGGGGAGGGATGAGCAGTTCTTC.

V usage is TRBV14 and J usage is TRBJ2-3; 9 bases line up with TRBD2. This CDR3 has 20 residues. The V gene's germline CDR1 is SGHDN and CDR2 FVKESK. The J segment lost 4 bases and the V segment lost 1 base, leaving 18 bases of the junction unmatched. CDR3 sequence: CASSQGWNKGRAGGPDTQYF. For the CDR3, the DNA is TGTGCCAGCAGCCAAGGCTGGAACAAGGGGAGAGCGGGAGGCCCAGATACGCAGTATTTT.

V usage is TRBV20-1 and J usage is TRBJ2-1; 11 bases match TRBD2. This CDR3 is built from 14 residues. J lost 6 bases, V lost 6 bases, and 7 bases had no gene match. Germline CDR1 and CDR2: DFQATT and SNEGSKA (reference sequence). CDR3 bases: TGCAGTGCCTCTACTAGCGGGGGTACCAATGAGCAGTTCTTC. It specifies CSASTSGGTNEQFF.

This clonotype was seen a few times. V and J are TRBV20-1 and TRBJ1-2, with TRBD1 as a possible D gene (5 bases). V shed 1 base and J shed 8 bases, with 17 bases lying between them. CDR3 length equals 14 residues. The germline V gene encodes CDR1 DFQATT and CDR2 SNEGSKA (reference sequence). The CDR3 bases are TGCAGTGCTAGAGGGTTCGAGGGGTTGGGCGGCTACACCTTC. Translation: CSARGFEGLGGYTF.

This clonotype was seen a few times. The chain links TRBV11-2 to TRBJ1-4; D possibly corresponds to TRBD1 (5 bases). V was clipped by 3 bases and J by 8 bases, with 16 bases between them. The CDR3 spans 15 residues. The germline V gene encodes CDR1 SGHAT and CDR2 FQNNGV. The CDR3 DNA sequence: TGTGCCAGCAGCTTTAGGGGCTTCGGACGGGAAAAACTGTTTTTT. It codes for CASSFRGFGREKLFF.

V and J are TRBV7-9 and TRBJ1-4; a weak D match, TRBD1 (5 bases). Trimming left V 6 bases short and J 0 bases short, with 17 bases between. CDR1 SEHNR and CDR2 FQNEAQ come from the germline V gene (reference sequence). The CDR3 contains 17 residues. The CDR3 bases are TGTGCCAGCAGGAAACTAGCAGGGATCGCAACTAATGAAAAACTGTTTTTT. It codes for CASRKLAGIATNEKLFF.

The V and J genes are TRBV29-1 and TRBJ1-3; a weak D match, TRBD1 (6 bases). The CDR3 is 11 residues long. Trimming removed 5 bases at V and 8 bases at J, with 10 bases between. Germline V gives CDR1 SQVTM, CDR2 ANQGSEA. The CDR3 DNA reads as TGCAGCGTTAATGGGGGCCACACCATATATTTT. This sequence encodes CSVNGGHTIYF.

The J gene is TRBJ1-3, the V gene TRBV5-1; a possible D gene is TRBD1 (6 bases). CDR3 length equals 14 residues. Germline V gives CDR1 SGHRS, CDR2 YFSETQ. Trimming removed 6 bases at V and 0 bases at J, with 10 bases between. CDR3 loop: CASTPDSSGNTIYF. For the CDR3, the DNA is TGCGCCAGCACCCCGGACAGCTCTGGAAACACCATATATTTT. Full variable domain (missing parts from reference TRBV5-1 and TRBJ1-3): KAGVTQTPRYLIKTRGQQVTLSCSPISGHRSVSWYQQTPGQGLQFLFEYFSETQRNKGNFPGRFSGRQFSNSRSEMNVSTLELGDSALYLCASTPDSSGNTIYFGEGSWLTVV.

This clonotype was seen only a few times. The chain links TRBV4-1 to TRBJ1-2; unclear D gene. Trimming left V 4 bases short and J 7 bases short, with 13 bases between. The CDR3 totals 13 residues. The germline CDR1 and CDR2 sequences are MGHRA and YSYEKL. CDR3: CASSPTLVLGYTF. The CDR3 region has the DNA TGCGCCAGCAGCCCGACCTTAGTGCTTGGCTACACCTTC.

V gene TRBV20-1 combines with J gene TRBJ2-1; D is unclear. The V end was cut by 5 bases, the J end by 0 bases, with 11 bases between. Germline CDR1 DFQATT, CDR2 SNEGSKA (reference sequence). The CDR3 loop spans 14 amino acids. CDR3 sequence: CSALDLSSYNEQFF. CDR3 nucleotide sequence: TGCAGTGCTCTCGACTTGAGCTCCTACAATGAGCAGTTCTTC.

This chain links TRBV29-1 with TRBJ1-4; D call uncertain. This CDR3 region has 13 residues. Germline V CDR1 and CDR2: SQVTM, ANQGSEA. V was shortened by 4 bases and J by 4 bases, with 10 bases between the two germline ends. CDR3 in amino acids: CSVVRLNNEKLFF. CDR3 nucleotides: TGCAGCGTTGTTCGGCTGAATAATGAAAAACTGTTTTTT.

The gene calls are TRBV12-3 or TRBV12-4 and TRBJ1-1; no definite D call. V dropped 5 bases and J dropped 7 bases, with 11 bases sitting between them. This CDR3 comprises 12 residues. The CDR3 sequence: CASSTPPDEAFF. Written as DNA, the CDR3 is TGTGCCAGCAGTACCCCCCCAGATGAAGCTTTCTTT.

This clonotype has at least ten counts. V usage is TRBV3-1 and J usage is TRBJ2-5; D not certain. The V end was cut by 1 base, the J end by 5 bases, with 14 bases between. CDR1 and CDR2 from the germline V gene are LGHDT and YNNKEL (reference sequence). The CDR3 is 15 residues long. In nucleotides, the CDR3 is TGTGCCAGCAGCCAAGTAAAGAACCGAGAGGAGACCCAGTACTTC. Protein: CASSQVKNREETQYF.

This clonotype was detected only a few times. The J gene is TRBJ1-5, the V gene TRBV20-1; no reliable D call. V lost 5 bases to trimming and J lost 4 bases, with 9 bases between them. The CDR3 contains 12 residues. The germline V gene encodes CDR1 DFQATT and CDR2 SNEGSKA (reference sequence). The DNA of the CDR3 is TGCAGTGCTTCCGGATGGAATCAGCCCCAGCATTTT. Residues: CSASGWNQPQHF.

Comment on this clonotype: Sequence at one end of the junction differs from germline and may be a read error. The gene calls are TRBV28 and TRBJ2-5; D possibly corresponds to TRBD2 (5 bases). The J call may not be correct, given that the DNA end is closer to TRBJ2-7. The CDR3 is made up of 15 amino acids. CDR1 and CDR2 (germline): MDHEN, SYDVKM. In DNA form, the CDR3 reads TGTGCCAACAGTTCACCCCGGGGTTGGGTCTACGAGCAGTACTTC. Protein sequence: CANSSPRGWVYEQYF.

The rearrangement links TRBV2 to TRBJ2-1; D not certain. The V end lost 3 bases, the J end lost 0 bases, and 9 bases lay between the germline ends. This CDR3 contains 15 residues. Germline values: CDR1 SNHLY, CDR2 FYNNEI. CDR3 coding DNA: TGTGCCAGCAGTGACTTCCCCGCCTCCTACAATGAGCAGTTCTTC. The encoded protein is CASSDFPASYNEQFF.

This clonotype has only a few counts. V is TRBV12-3 or TRBV12-4 and J is TRBJ1-3; TRBD1 matches at 9 bases. V lost 5 bases to trimming and J lost 0 bases; unmatched junction nucleotides: 8. The CDR3 is 17 amino acids. The CDR3 region is CASSIRTGVYSGNTIYF. CDR3 nucleotides: TGTGCCAGCAGTATTCGGACAGGGGTCTACTCTGGAAACACCATATATTTT.

The rearrangement joins TRBV6-1 to TRBJ2-5; either TRBD1 or TRBD2 may supply D (5 bases each). Gene TRBJ2-7 matches the end of the DNA better, so the J call may be wrong. This CDR3 contains 15 residues. Germline V gene sequence: CDR1 MNHNS, CDR2 SASEGT. The CDR3 coding sequence is TGTGCCAGCAGTGCGGCCCCCGGGGCCAGATACGAGCAGTACTTC. It specifies CASSAAPGARYEQYF.

This clonotype was seen only a few times. The chain uses TRBV10-3 and TRBJ2-1; D is possibly TRBD1 (6 bases). The V and J ends lost 6 bases and 5 bases respectively, with 11 bases between them. Looked up from germline, CDR1 is ENHRY and CDR2 is SYGVKD. CDR3 size: 13 residues. CDR3 sequence reads: CAIRTGEDNEQFF. In DNA, the CDR3 is TGTGCCATCAGGACAGGCGAAGACAATGAGCAGTTCTTC.

CDR3 bases: TGTGCCAGTAGTCCTTGGGCAGTTAACACTGAAGCTTTCTTT. This encodes CASSPWAVNTEAFF. This chain joins TRBV19 and TRBJ1-1; D ambiguous. Trimming pared 5 bases from V and 2 bases from J, leaving 12 bases between. This CDR3 has 14 residues. Per germline, CDR1 LNHDA and CDR2 SQIVND (reference sequence).

This clonotype was detected many times. This chain's CDR3 is CASSIMHLTYEQYF. The CDR3 DNA follows: TGTGCCAGTAGTATCATGCATCTTACCTACGAGCAGTACTTC. The chain carries TRBV19 and TRBJ2-7; D is unclear. Trimming cost V 3 bases and J 2 bases, with 11 bases left between them. Germline V gene data show CDR1 as LNHDA and CDR2 as SQIVND (reference sequence). The CDR3 extends over 14 amino acids.

The sample holds a few counts of this clonotype. This chain links TRBV21-1 with TRBJ1-2; the DNA was not used to check the table's D call, TRBD1. TRBV21-1 is reported as a pseudogene. The CDR3 covers 14 residues. The CDR3 sequence: CASRKGWGIGGYTF. CDR3 coding DNA: TGTGCCAGCAGAAAAGGGTGGGGGATTGGTGGCTACACCTTC.

The chain joins TRBV7-2 to TRBJ2-5, with TRBD1 matching 7 bases. Germline CDR1 is SGHTA and CDR2 is FQGNSA. The V segment lost 5 bases and the J segment 0 bases; nucleotides outside the gene matches: 27. CDR3 length: 22 amino acids. The CDR3 here is CASSLFASGGQTKRRYQETQYF. The CDR3 DNA reads TGTGCCAGCAGCCTTTTCGCGTCAGGGGGACAGACAAAAAGAAGGTACCAAGAGACCCAGTACTTC.